This is a list of T cell receptor beta chains from one sample in a study of Graves' ophthalmopathy and Graves' hyperthyroidism. TCRdb re-analysed the multiplex PCR reads in MiXCR, keeping a single row per CDR3 protein. Seen here are 300,000 to 350,000 distinct CDR3 sequences, roughly a sixth observed once, and the top ten hold 9% to 15%. Sequenced: peripheral blood. These receptors all stem from an adult man with Graves' ophthalmopathy. Each CDR3 is given without its conserved first and last residue.

j_call	v_call	cdr3_aa
TRBJ2-7	TRBV12-3/TRBV12-4	ASSLAYSDEQY
TRBJ2-5	TRBV20-1	SARETGAPETQY
TRBJ2-7	TRBV27	ASFYRGSYEQY
TRBJ2-4	TRBV6-1	ATTWGMVGLAKNIQY
TRBJ2-7	TRBV27	ASSPLGYEQY
TRBJ2-5	TRBV7-2	ASSLDGRQETQY
TRBJ2-5	TRBV28	ASSRGGSVYQETQY
TRBJ1-2	TRBV12-3/TRBV12-4	ASSLPGQGDDGYT
TRBJ1-1	TRBV7-8	ASSLAPTNTEAF
TRBJ2-7	TRBV7-6	ASSLLAGSTYEQY
TRBJ1-6	TRBV20-1	SARDGGGDSYNSPLH
TRBJ1-5	TRBV6-4	ASTRSLENHSNQPQH
TRBJ1-2	TRBV12-3/TRBV12-4	ASSIGYYGYT
TRBJ2-7	TRBV19	ASSMMGQGSYEQY
TRBJ2-7	TRBV11-2	ASSFSGQPYEQY
TRBJ1-3	TRBV11-2	ASSLDGNTIY
TRBJ2-7	TRBV2	ASSDVGVLEQY
TRBJ1-5	TRBV12-3/TRBV12-4	ASSPFLEGNQPQH
TRBJ2-5	TRBV11-2	ASSLDRGWQETQY
TRBJ1-6	TRBV7-2	ASSSSFLGPSSPLH
TRBJ1-2	TRBV6-5	ATNGIYGYT
TRBJ1-2	TRBV4-1	ASSQGERQGLYGYT
TRBJ1-5	TRBV6-2/TRBV6-3	ASRSRPPQH
TRBJ2-2	TRBV4-2	ASSQDWTSGRKTGELF
TRBJ2-5	TRBV28	ASSLSPGGRMETQY
TRBJ2-2	TRBV2	ASRPGLAGYGELF
TRBJ1-6	TRBV19	ASKFRQENSPLH
TRBJ1-5	TRBV4-3	ASSQDWQGQAQH
TRBJ2-3	TRBV28	AYSDRVTDTQY
TRBJ2-2	TRBV6-2/TRBV6-3	ASRKTGTGNTGELF
TRBJ1-2	TRBV19	ASSIRGRRVDGYT